The 15 T cell receptor beta chains in this list originate from one sample, sequenced in a study of human T cells and chemical hapten exposure. Described time point: healthy volunteer bleed at 2 weeks. It was from unfractionated whole blood that total RNA was extracted. TCRdb analysed the RACE reads with MiXCR anew, one entry per CDR3 protein. The table lists 85,000 to 95,000 distinct CDR3 sequences, about 10% of them singletons, with 2.5% to 3% in the top ten. Sequencing was done on a sample of whole blood. The receptor source for this set is a female donor in good health. Some clones in this sample may be carry-over from other donors' samples.

This clonotype was counted a few times. CDR3 sequence reads: CATGGWLDTQYF. In DNA, the CDR3 is TGTGCCACTGGGGGTTGGTTGGATACGCAGTATTTT. The chain links TRBV27 to TRBJ2-3; either TRBD1 or TRBD2 may supply D (5 bases each). Germline V CDR1 and CDR2: MNHEY, SMNVEV (reference sequence). This CDR3 region has 12 residues. V was shortened by 10 bases and J by 6 bases, with 14 bases between the two germline ends.

This clonotype has a single count. The rearrangement links TRBV6-4 to TRBJ2-2, with a weak D call TRBD2 (5 bases). Germline CDR1 reads MRHNA; CDR2 reads SNTAGT. V lost 4 bases to trimming and J lost 3 bases, with 6 bases between them. The CDR3 runs to 13 residues. The CDR3 coding sequence is TGTGCCAGCAGTGGGACTGACACCGGGGAGCTGTTTTTT. Its translation: CASSGTDTGELFF.

The J gene is TRBJ2-2, the V gene TRBV2; D is perhaps TRBD2 (6 bases). This CDR3 spans 14 amino acids. The germline V and J ends were trimmed by 4 bases and 10 bases, with 16 bases remaining between them. The germline V gene has CDR1 SNHLY and CDR2 FYNNEI. The CDR3 spells CASSVQGRGAELFF. CDR3 sequence (DNA): TGTGCCAGCAGTGTCCAGGGACGCGGGGCGGAGCTGTTTTTT.

The genes are TRBV19 and TRBJ1-5; 9 bases fit TRBD1. From germline, CDR1 is LNHDA and CDR2 SQIVND (reference sequence). V was pared by 1 base and J by 7 bases, with 5 bases of the junction left unmatched. The CDR3 consists of 15 residues. The CDR3 spells CASSIGPQGAQPQHF. The CDR3 coding sequence is TGTGCCAGTAGTATAGGTCCACAGGGGGCCCAGCCCCAGCATTTT.

The chain uses TRBV6-2 or TRBV6-3 and TRBJ1-1; perhaps TRBD1 as D (6 bases). Germline V gene lookup returns CDR1 MNHEY and CDR2 SVGEGT. CDR3 length: 13 amino acids. Trimming took 6 bases from V and 2 from J, leaving 10 bases between them. The CDR3 here is CASSRGLNTEAFF. For the CDR3, the DNA is TGTGCCAGCAGCCGGGGGCTCAACACTGAAGCTTTCTTT.

This clonotype was picked up many times. V usage is TRBV6-1 and J usage is TRBJ2-1, with 7 bases lining up with TRBD2. The germline CDR1 and CDR2 sequences are MNHNS and SASEGT. The trim removed 3 bases at V and 0 bases at J, leaving 2 bases unmatched. The length of the CDR3 is 15 residues. The chain's CDR3 is CASSDGEGSYNEQFF. Here the CDR3 DNA reads TGTGCCAGCAGTGATGGGGAGGGCTCCTACAATGAGCAGTTCTTC.

This clonotype was recorded at least ten times. V usage is TRBV12-3 or TRBV12-4 and J usage is TRBJ2-1, with D hard to call. The V end lost 4 bases, the J end lost 6 bases, and 4 bases lay between the germline ends. This CDR3 contains 11 residues. The CDR3 DNA reads TGTGCCAGCAGTTATAGCAATGAGCAGTTCTTC. It translates to CASSYSNEQFF.

This clonotype showed up just once. The rearrangement uses TRBV11-1 and TRBJ2-3; D tentatively fits TRBD1 or TRBD2 (6 bases each). The CDR3 is 14 residues long. Per germline, CDR1 SGHAT and CDR2 FQDESV (reference sequence). The germline V and J ends were trimmed by 5 bases and 4 bases, with 13 bases remaining between them. The CDR3 coding sequence is TGTGCCAGCAGCCATCACGGGGGCCCAGATACGCAGTATTTT. Protein product: CASSHHGGPDTQYF.

In its sample, this clonotype was seen a few times. V gene TRBV6-2 or TRBV6-3 combines with J gene TRBJ1-5; maybe TRBD1 (6 bases). Trimming took 2 bases from V and 7 from J, leaving 9 bases between them. The CDR3 extends over 13 amino acids. Germline V gene data show CDR1 as MNHEY and CDR2 as SVGEGT. The CDR3 DNA sequence: TGTGCCAGCAGTTACGGGGGCGGACAGCCCCAGCATTTT. It is translated as CASSYGGGQPQHF.

This clonotype was observed at least ten times. The chain joins TRBV5-1 to TRBJ2-1; 10 bases line up with TRBD2. V dropped 2 bases and J dropped 8; count of bases not matched to a gene: 16. Germline V CDR1 and CDR2: SGHRS, YFSETQ. The CDR3 has 18 residues. The CDR3 here is CASSFGALSGRAWDEQFF. The DNA for the CDR3 is TGCGCCAGCAGCTTTGGGGCCCTGAGCGGGAGGGCTTGGGATGAGCAGTTCTTC.

The CDR3 here is CASSYSTGVNTEAFF. DNA of the CDR3: TGTGCCAGCAGTTACTCGACAGGCGTCAACACTGAAGCTTTCTTT. The V and J genes are TRBV6-5 and TRBJ1-1, with D maybe TRBD1 (6 bases). Germline lookup yields CDR1 MNHEY and CDR2 SVGAGI. Between the trimmed V and J ends, which lost 0 bases and 2 bases, there was a span of 10 bases. The CDR3 loop spans 15 amino acids.

This clonotype has only a few counts. The chain has TRBV20-1 and TRBJ2-3; 12 positions agree with TRBD2. Germline V gene sequence: CDR1 DFQATT, CDR2 SNEGSKA (reference sequence). V gave up 4 bases and J gave up 6 bases; unmatched junction bases: 8. The CDR3 runs 15 residues. The CDR3 bases are TGCAGTGCTACGACTAGCGGGAGTTTCACGGATACGCAGTATTTT. This encodes CSATTSGSFTDTQYF.

This clonotype was found a few times. This sequence joins TRBV4-1 and TRBJ2-7, with D tentatively TRBD1 (5 bases). The CDR3 contains 14 residues. CDR1 and CDR2 from the germline V gene are MGHRA and YSYEKL. V dropped 4 bases and J dropped 3 bases, with 13 bases sitting between them. CDR3 bases: TGCGCCAGCAGCCGACCAGGGCAGAGCTACGAGCAGTACTTC. The encoded protein is CASSRPGQSYEQYF.

This clonotype was counted at least ten times. Here the CDR3 reads CSAREEGLGKKLFF. For the CDR3, the DNA is TGCAGTGCTAGAGAAGAGGGTTTGGGTAAAAAACTGTTTTTT. This chain uses TRBV20-1 with TRBJ1-4; D unresolved. This CDR3 comprises 14 residues. V shed 0 bases and J shed 9 bases, with 14 bases lying between them. In germline, CDR1 is DFQATT, CDR2 SNEGSKA (reference sequence).

The V gene is TRBV6-5, the J gene TRBJ2-7; 10 positions match TRBD1. Losses at the gene ends were 0 bases for V and 4 bases for J; bases not matched to a gene: 3. CDR3 length equals 15 residues. The germline V gene has CDR1 MNHEY and CDR2 SVGAGI. As DNA, the CDR3 is TGTGCCAGCAGTTACTCGAGACAGGGGGCGTACGAGCAGTACTTC. Its translation: CASSYSRQGAYEQYF.